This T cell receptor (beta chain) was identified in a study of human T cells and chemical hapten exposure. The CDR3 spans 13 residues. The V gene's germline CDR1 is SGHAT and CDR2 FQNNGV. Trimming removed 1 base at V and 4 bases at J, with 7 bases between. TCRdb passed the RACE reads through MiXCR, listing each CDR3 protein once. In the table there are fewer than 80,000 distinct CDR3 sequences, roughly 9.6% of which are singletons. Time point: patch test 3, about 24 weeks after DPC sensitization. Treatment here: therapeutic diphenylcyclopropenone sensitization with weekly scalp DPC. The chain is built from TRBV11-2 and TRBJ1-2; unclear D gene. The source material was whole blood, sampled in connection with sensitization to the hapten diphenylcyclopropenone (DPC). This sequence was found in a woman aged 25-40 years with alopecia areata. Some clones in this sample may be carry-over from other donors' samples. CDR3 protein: CASSLGISYGYTF. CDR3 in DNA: TGTGCCAGCAGCTTAGGTATCAGCTATGGCTACACCTTC.